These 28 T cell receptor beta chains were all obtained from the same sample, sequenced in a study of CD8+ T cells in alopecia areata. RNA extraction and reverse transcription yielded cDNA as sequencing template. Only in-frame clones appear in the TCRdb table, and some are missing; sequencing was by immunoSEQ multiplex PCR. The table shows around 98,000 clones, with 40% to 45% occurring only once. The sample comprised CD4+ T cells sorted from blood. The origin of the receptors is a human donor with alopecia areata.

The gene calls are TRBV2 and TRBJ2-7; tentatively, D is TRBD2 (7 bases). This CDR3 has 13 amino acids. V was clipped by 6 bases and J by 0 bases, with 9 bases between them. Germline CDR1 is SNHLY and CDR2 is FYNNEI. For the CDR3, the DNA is TGTGCCAGCAGGCGGGGGCCCTCCTACGAGCAGTACTTC. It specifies CASRRGPSYEQYF.

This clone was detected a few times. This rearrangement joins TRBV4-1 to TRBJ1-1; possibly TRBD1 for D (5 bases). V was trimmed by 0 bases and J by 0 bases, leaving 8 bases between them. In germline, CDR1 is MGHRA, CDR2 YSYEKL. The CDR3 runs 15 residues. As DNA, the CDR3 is TGCGCCAGCAGCCAAGAGGGACGAATGAACACTGAAGCTTTCTTT. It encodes CASSQEGRMNTEAFF.

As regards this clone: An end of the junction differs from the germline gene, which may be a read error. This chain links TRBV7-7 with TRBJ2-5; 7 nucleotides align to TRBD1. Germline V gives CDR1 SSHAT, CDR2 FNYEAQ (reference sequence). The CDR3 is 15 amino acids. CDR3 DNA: TGTGCTAGCAGCCCCACAGGGGTTCGCACAGAGACCCAGTACTTC. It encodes CASSPTGVRTETQYF.

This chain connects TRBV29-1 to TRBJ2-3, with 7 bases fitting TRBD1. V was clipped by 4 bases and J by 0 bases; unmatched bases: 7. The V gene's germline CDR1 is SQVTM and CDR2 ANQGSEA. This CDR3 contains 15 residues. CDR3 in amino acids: CSVGYRGTSTDTQYF. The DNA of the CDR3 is TGCAGCGTTGGGTACAGGGGCACTAGCACAGATACGCAGTATTTT.

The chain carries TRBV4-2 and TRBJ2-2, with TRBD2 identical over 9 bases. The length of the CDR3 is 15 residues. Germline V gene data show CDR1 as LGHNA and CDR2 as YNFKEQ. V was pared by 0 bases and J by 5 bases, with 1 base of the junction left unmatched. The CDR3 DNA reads TGTGCCAGCAGCCAAGATCTAGCGGGAACCGGGGAGCTGTTTTTT. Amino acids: CASSQDLAGTGELFF.

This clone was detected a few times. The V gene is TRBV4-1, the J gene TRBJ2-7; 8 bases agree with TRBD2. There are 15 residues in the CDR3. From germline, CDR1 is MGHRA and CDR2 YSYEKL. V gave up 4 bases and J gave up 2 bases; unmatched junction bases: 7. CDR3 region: CASSRVGLATYEQYF. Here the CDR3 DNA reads TGCGCCAGCAGCCGGGTCGGACTAGCCACCTACGAGCAGTACTTC.

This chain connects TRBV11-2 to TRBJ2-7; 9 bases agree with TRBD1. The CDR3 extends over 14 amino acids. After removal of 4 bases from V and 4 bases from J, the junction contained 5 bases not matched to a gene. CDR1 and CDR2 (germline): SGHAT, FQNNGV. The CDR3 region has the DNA TGTGCCAGCAGCTCAACCGGGACAGGGTACGAGCAGTACTTC. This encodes CASSSTGTGYEQYF.

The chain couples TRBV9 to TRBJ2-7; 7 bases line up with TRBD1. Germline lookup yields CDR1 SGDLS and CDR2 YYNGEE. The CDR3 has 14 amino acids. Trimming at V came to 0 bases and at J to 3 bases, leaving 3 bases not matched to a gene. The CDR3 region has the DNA TGTGCCAGCAGCGTAGCGGGACAGTTCTACGAGCAGTACTTC. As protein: CASSVAGQFYEQYF.

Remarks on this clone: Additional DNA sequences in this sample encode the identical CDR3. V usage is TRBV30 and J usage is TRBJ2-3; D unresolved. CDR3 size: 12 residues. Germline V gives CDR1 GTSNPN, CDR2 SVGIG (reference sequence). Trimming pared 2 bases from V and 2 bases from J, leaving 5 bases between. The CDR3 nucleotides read TGTGCCTGGAGTCCTCCCACAGATACGCAGTATTTT. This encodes CAWSPPTDTQYF.

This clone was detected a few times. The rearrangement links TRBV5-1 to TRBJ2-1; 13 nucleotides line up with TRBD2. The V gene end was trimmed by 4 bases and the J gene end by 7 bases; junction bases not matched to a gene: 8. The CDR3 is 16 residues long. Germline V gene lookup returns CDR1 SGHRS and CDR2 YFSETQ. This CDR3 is CASSVKTSGGANEQFF. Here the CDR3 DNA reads TGCGCCAGCAGCGTAAAAACTAGCGGGGGGGCGAATGAGCAGTTCTTC.

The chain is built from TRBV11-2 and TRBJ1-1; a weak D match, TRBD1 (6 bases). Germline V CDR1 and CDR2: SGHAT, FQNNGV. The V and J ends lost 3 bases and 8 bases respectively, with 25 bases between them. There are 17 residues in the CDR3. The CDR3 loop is CASSFNSPRQGTPEAFF. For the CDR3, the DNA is TGTGCCAGCAGCTTTAACAGCCCGAGGCAGGGGACGCCCGAAGCTTTCTTT.

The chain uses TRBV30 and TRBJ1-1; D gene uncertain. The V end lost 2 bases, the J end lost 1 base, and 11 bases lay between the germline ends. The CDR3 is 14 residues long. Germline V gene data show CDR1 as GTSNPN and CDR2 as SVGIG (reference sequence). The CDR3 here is CAWSPLSTNTEAFF. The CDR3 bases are TGTGCCTGGAGTCCCTTATCCACGAACACTGAAGCTTTCTTT.

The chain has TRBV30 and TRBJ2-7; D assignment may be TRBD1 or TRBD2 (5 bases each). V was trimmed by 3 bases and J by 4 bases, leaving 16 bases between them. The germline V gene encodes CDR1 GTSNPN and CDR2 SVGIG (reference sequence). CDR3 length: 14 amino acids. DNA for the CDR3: TGTGCCTGGAGATGGGGGATCGACTTTTACGAGCAGTACTTC. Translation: CAWRWGIDFYEQYF.

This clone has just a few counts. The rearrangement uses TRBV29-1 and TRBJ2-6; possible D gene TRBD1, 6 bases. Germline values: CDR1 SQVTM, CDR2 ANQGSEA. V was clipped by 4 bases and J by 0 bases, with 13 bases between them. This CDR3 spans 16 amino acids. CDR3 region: CSVADRRSSGANVLTF. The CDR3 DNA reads TGCAGCGTTGCCGACAGGCGAAGCTCTGGGGCCAACGTCCTGACTTTC.

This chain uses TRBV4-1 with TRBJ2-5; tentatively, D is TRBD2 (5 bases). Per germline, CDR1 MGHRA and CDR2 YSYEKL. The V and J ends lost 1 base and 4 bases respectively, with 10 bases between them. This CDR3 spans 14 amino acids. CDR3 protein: CASSQVLAGETQYF. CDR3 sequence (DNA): TGCGCCAGCAGCCAAGTCCTAGCAGGAGAGACCCAGTACTTC.

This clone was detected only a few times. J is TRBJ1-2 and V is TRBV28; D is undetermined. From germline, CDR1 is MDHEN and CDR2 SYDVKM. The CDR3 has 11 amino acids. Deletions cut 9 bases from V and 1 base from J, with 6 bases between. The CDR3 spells CASRVNYGYTF. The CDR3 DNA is TGTGCCAGTCGCGTTAACTATGGCTACACCTTC.

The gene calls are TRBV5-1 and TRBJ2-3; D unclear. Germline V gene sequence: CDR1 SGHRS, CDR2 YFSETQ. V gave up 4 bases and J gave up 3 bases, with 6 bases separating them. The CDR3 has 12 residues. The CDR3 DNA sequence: TGCGCCAGCAGCATGAGTACAGATACGCAGTATTTT. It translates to CASSMSTDTQYF.

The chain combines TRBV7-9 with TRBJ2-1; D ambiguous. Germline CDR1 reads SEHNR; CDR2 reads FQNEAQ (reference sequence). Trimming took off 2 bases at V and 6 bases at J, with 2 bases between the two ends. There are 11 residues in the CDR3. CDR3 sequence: CASSLINEQFF. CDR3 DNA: TGTGCCAGCAGCTTAATCAATGAGCAGTTCTTC.

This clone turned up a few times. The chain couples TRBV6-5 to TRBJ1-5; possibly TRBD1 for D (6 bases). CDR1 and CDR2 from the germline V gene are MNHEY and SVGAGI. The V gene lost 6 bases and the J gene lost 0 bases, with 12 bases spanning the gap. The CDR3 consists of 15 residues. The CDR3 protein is CASRLDRNSNQPQHF. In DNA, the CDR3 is TGTGCCAGCAGACTTGACAGGAATAGCAATCAGCCCCAGCATTTT.

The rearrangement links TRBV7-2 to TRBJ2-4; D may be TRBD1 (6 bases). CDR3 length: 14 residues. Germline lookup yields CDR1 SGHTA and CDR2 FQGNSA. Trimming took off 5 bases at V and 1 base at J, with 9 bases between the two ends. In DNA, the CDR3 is TGTGCCAGCAGCCAAGACAGGGCCAAAAACATTCAGTACTTC. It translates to CASSQDRAKNIQYF.

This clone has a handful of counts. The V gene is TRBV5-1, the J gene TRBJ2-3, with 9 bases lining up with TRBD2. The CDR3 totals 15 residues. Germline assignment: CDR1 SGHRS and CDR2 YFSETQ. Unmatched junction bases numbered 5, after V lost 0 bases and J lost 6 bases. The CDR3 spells CASSLERGAPDTQYF. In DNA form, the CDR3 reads TGCGCCAGCAGCTTGGAGCGGGGGGCTCCGGATACGCAGTATTTT.

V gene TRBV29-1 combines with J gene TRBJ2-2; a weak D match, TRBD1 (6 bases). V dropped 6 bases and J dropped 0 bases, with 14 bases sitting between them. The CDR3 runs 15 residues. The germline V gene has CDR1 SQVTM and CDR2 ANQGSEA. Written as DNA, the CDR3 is TGCAGCGTAATGCTACGGGACACGAACACCGGGGAGCTGTTTTTT. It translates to CSVMLRDTNTGELFF.

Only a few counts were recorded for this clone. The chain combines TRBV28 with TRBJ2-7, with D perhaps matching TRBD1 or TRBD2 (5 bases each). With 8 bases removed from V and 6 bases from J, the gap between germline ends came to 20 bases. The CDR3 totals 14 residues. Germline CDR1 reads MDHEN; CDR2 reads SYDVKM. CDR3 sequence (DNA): TGTGCCAGCGTTCCGGGACGACAGATCTCCGAGCAGTACTTC. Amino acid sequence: CASVPGRQISEQYF.

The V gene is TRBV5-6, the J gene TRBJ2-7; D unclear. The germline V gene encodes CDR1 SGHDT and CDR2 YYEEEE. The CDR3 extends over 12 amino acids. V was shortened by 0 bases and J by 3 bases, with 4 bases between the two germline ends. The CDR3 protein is CASSLANYEQYF. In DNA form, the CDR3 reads TGTGCCAGCAGCTTGGCTAACTACGAGCAGTACTTC.

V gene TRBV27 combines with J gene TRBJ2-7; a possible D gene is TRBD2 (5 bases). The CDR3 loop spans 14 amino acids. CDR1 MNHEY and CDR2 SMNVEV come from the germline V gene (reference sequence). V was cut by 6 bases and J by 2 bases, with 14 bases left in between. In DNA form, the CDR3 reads TGTGCCAGCAGCGGCGCGGGCGATGCCTACGAGCAGTACTTC. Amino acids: CASSGAGDAYEQYF.

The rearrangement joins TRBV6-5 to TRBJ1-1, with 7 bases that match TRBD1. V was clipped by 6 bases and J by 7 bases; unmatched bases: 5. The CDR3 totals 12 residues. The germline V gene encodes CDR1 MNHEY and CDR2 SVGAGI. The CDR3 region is CASSRTGVEAFF. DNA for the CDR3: TGTGCCAGCAGCAGGACAGGCGTTGAAGCTTTCTTT.

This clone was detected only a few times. The CDR3 DNA is TGCAGCGTTGGTAGGCTAGCGGGATCCTACGAGCAGTACTTC. Residues: CSVGRLAGSYEQYF. The chain has TRBV29-1 and TRBJ2-7, with TRBD2 identical over 9 bases. CDR1 and CDR2 (germline): SQVTM, ANQGSEA. The V gene end was trimmed by 4 bases and the J gene end by 1 base; junction bases not matched to a gene: 5. There are 14 residues in the CDR3.

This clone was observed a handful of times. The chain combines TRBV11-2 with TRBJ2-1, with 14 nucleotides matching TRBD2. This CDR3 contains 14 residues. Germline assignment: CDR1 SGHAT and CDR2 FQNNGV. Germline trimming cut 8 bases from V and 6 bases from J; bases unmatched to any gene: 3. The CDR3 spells CASVTSGRANEQFF. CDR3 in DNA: TGTGCCAGCGTGACTAGCGGGAGGGCCAATGAGCAGTTCTTC.